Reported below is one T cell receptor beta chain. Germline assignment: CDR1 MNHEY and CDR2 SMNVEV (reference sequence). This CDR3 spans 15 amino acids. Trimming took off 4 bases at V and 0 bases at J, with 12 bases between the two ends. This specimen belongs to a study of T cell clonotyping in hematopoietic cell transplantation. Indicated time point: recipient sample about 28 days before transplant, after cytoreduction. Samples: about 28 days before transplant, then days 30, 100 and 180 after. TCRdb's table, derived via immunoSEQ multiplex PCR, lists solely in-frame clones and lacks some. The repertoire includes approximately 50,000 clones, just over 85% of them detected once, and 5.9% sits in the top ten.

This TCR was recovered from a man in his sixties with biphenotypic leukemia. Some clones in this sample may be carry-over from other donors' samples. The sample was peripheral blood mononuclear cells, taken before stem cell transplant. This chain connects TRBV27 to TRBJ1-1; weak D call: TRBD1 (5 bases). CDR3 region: CASSYTTDLNTEAFF. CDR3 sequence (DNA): TGTGCCAGCAGTTACACGACAGACCTGAACACTGAAGCTTTCTTT.